This T cell receptor (beta chain) was retrieved from a study of T-cell reconstitution after alpha-beta-depleted transplantation in children. This clonotype was detected only a few times. What it binds is unknown. The CDR3 is 16 amino acids. V shed 6 bases, J shed 4 bases, and the junction held 10 bases outside the gene matches. Per germline, CDR1 SGHRS and CDR2 YFSETQ. The study, taken as a whole, reports: Several hundred rapidly expanded clones from non-depleted graft cells reportedly supplied alpha-beta T cells about two months post-transplant. Surviving recipient T cells and thymic progenitors underlay high day-60 TCRbeta diversity in some patients.

Unique molecular identifiers were incorporated into the prepared TCRbeta library. TCRdb ran MiXCR on the PCR reads and lists one entry per CDR3 protein. The data show about 500,000 distinct CDR3 sequences, roughly 10% seen once. The chain uses TRBV5-1 and TRBJ2-2, with TRBD2 matching over 9 bases. The sample in question was PBMCs, mostly from graft donor cells, obtained 180 days after TCRalphabeta/CD19-depleted stem cell transplant. The TCR was taken from a female patient aged 2 to 10 who had a stem cell transplant for aplastic anemia, so the T cells may come from the graft donor. CDR3 region: CASTVWREGRTGELFF. CDR3 sequence (DNA): TGCGCCAGCACGGTTTGGCGGGAGGGCCGCACCGGGGAGCTGTTTTTT.